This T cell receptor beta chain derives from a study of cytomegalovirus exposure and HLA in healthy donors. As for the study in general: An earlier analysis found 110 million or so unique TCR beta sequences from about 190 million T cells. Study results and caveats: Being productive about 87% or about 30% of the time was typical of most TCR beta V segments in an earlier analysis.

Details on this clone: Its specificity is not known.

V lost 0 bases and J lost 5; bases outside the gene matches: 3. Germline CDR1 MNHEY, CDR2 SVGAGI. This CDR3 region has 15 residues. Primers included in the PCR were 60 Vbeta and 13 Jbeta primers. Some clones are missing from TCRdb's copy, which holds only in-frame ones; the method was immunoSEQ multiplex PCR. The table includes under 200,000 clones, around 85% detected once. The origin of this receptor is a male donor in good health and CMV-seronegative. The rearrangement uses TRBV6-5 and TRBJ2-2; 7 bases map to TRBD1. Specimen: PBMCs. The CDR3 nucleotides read TGTGCCAGCAGTTACTCTCAACAGGGGACCGGGGAGCTGTTTTTT. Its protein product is CASSYSQQGTGELFF.